These 6 T cell receptor beta chains originate from one sample sequenced in a study of cytomegalovirus exposure and HLA in healthy donors (dated by TCRdb to the late 2010s). The receptor library was made with the immunoSEQ multiplex PCR assay. TCRdb provides this immuneACCESS table in a form limited to in-frame rearrangements. Some clones are lacking; in checked studies, under half of them reflect an unresolved V gene, and why the rest are absent is not known. This sample has around 100,000 clones in its table, and approximately 94% of those were observed once. Clones ranked in the top ten supply 0.85% to 0.95% of the sample. The sequenced sample consisted of PBMCs. All receptors derive from a woman under 30 in good health and CMV-seronegative.

This clone has only one observation. This chain links TRBV12-5 with TRBJ2-4, with 8 bases matching TRBD1. V lost 5 bases, J lost 5 bases, and 8 bases stayed unmatched. Germline V gene data show CDR1 as LGHNT and CDR2 as FRNRAP. This CDR3 is 15 amino acids long. This chain's CDR3 is CASGDDRGSENIQYF. The CDR3, as DNA: TGTGCTAGTGGTGATGACAGGGGTTCGGAAAACATTCAGTACTTC.

The chain employs TRBV5-1 and TRBJ2-7; maybe TRBD1 (6 bases). With 0 bases removed from V and 6 bases from J, the gap between germline ends came to 13 bases. The CDR3 extends over 14 amino acids. Germline-derived CDR1 and CDR2 are SGHRS and YFSETQ. CDR3 in DNA: TGCGCCAGCAGCTTGGATGGCAGGGGTGGCGAGCAGTACTTC. It encodes CASSLDGRGGEQYF.

The chain recombines TRBV6-5 with TRBJ1-2, with 7 bases identical to TRBD1. This CDR3 has 13 amino acids. Looked up from germline, CDR1 is MNHEY and CDR2 is SVGAGI. The V segment lost 6 bases and the J segment 6 bases; nucleotides outside the gene matches: 7. CDR3 protein: CASSQDQGDGYTF. The CDR3 DNA reads as TGTGCCAGCAGCCAAGACCAGGGGGATGGCTACACCTTC.

This clone has a count of ten or more. The V gene is TRBV2, the J gene TRBJ2-6; weak D call: TRBD2 (5 bases). V lost 6 bases to trimming and J lost 1 base, with 10 bases between them. The germline CDR1 and CDR2 sequences are SNHLY and FYNNEI. The CDR3 runs to 15 residues. CDR3 bases: TGTGCCAGCAGCGGTGGGGAGTCTGGGGCCAACGTCCTGACTTTC. This sequence encodes CASSGGESGANVLTF.

This clone was observed a handful of times. The chain recombines TRBV7-8 with TRBJ1-5; D uncertain. Germline values: CDR1 SGHVS, CDR2 FQNEAQ. The CDR3 consists of 15 residues. The V end lost 0 bases, the J end lost 5 bases, and 11 bases lay between the germline ends. DNA of the CDR3: TGTGCCAGCAGCTTAGCGCGTTGGGGAGATCAGCCCCAGCATTTT. Translation gives CASSLARWGDQPQHF. The variable domain in full, completed from reference TRBV7-8 and TRBJ1-5, reads GAGVSQSPRYKVAKRGQDVALRCDPISGHVSLFWYQQALGQGPEFLTYFQNEAQLDKSGLPSDRFFAERPEGSVSTLKIQRTQQEDSAVYLCASSLARWGDQPQHFGDGTRLSIL.

The rearrangement joins TRBV5-8 to TRBJ1-4, with TRBD1 as a possible D gene (6 bases). The germline CDR1 and CDR2 sequences are SGHTS and YDEGEE. This CDR3 contains 14 residues. The V end lost 0 bases, the J end lost 11 bases, and 14 bases lay between the germline ends. The CDR3: CASSLEQGMRKLFF. As DNA, the CDR3 is TGTGCCAGCAGCTTGGAACAGGGAATGAGGAAACTGTTTTTT.